The present T cell receptor (beta chain) was sequenced within a study of blood T cell repertoires in COVID-19. As for the study in general: COVID-19 samples from acute and convalescent phases originated in the United States, Italy and Spain.

The CDR3 sequence is 14 residues long. Trimming removed 5 bases at V and 0 bases at J, with 10 bases between. The germline CDR1 and CDR2 sequences are SEHNR and FQNEAQ (reference sequence). Clones were read by immunoSEQ multiplex PCR, and TCRdb kept only the in-frame ones, dropping some. The sample includes tens of thousands of clones, over 75% of them seen just once. Sample: peripheral blood. The TCR was taken from a man in his forties with acute or convalescent COVID-19. The chain combines TRBV7-9 with TRBJ2-5, with D uncertain. The CDR3 loop is CASSPRQYQETQYF. In nucleotides, the CDR3 is TGTGCCAGCAGCCCCAGGCAGTACCAAGAGACCCAGTACTTC.